The 6 T cell receptor beta chains below were found in one sample sequenced in a study of neoadjuvant anti-PD-1 for oral cavity cancer. The time point: after neoadjuvant nivolumab, at surgical resection. Sequenced by immunoSEQ multiplex PCR; TCRdb stores in-frame clones only, minus some. The sample gives about 1,400 clones, around 50% of which show up once; around 17% is in the top ten. This specimen consisted of tumor tissue, obtained after nivolumab (anti-PD-1) treatment. These receptors were taken from a person aged 35-80 years with oral cavity squamous cell carcinoma.

The chain carries TRBV6-6 and TRBJ1-1; 8 nucleotides align to TRBD1. V shed 0 bases and J 4 bases; nucleotides not matched to a gene: 1. Germline loops: CDR1 MNHNY, CDR2 SVGAGI (reference sequence). This CDR3 contains 14 residues. The CDR3 DNA is TGTGCCAGCAGTTACTCCACAGGGGGCACTGAAGCTTTCTTT. Protein sequence: CASSYSTGGTEAFF.

The chain uses TRBV28 and TRBJ1-1; D ambiguous. The germline gives CDR1 MDHEN, CDR2 SYDVKM. V dropped 6 bases and J dropped 5 bases, with 13 bases sitting between them. This CDR3 spans 13 amino acids. CDR3 region: CASSPRGWTEAFF. CDR3 DNA sequence: TGTGCCAGCAGCCCCCGGGGATGGACTGAAGCTTTCTTT.

J is TRBJ2-5 and V is TRBV2; D not resolved. The CDR3 has 12 amino acids. The germline gives CDR1 SNHLY, CDR2 FYNNEI. Trimming stripped 6 bases from V and 0 bases from J, with 5 bases between. CDR3 coding DNA: TGTGCCAGCAGCTGGGACCAAGAGACCCAGTACTTC. Translation: CASSWDQETQYF.

By frequency in the sample, this clone is large. V is TRBV5-7 and J is TRBJ2-2, with 7 positions matching TRBD2. TRBV5-7 belongs to the ORF category, with a function that is uncertain. The CDR3 has 15 residues. Germline trimming cut 4 bases from V and 7 bases from J; bases unmatched to any gene: 10. The CDR3 loop is CASSPGLDLDGELFF. The CDR3 DNA reads as TGTGCCAGCAGCCCTGGACTAGACCTGGACGGGGAGCTGTTTTTT.

A few counts support this clone. The J gene is TRBJ2-7, the V gene TRBV4-2; D ambiguous. Germline values: CDR1 LGHNA, CDR2 YNFKEQ. This CDR3 has 12 amino acids. V shed 0 bases and J shed 4 bases, with 4 bases lying between them. CDR3 in amino acids: CASSQEGYEQYF. In DNA, the CDR3 is TGTGCCAGCAGCCAAGAAGGATACGAGCAGTACTTC.

This chain connects TRBV7-9 to TRBJ2-7; 7 positions match TRBD1. Germline CDR1 SEHNR, CDR2 FQNEAQ (reference sequence). The CDR3 extends over 16 amino acids. V lost 4 bases to trimming and J lost 4 bases; unmatched junction nucleotides: 13. This CDR3 is CASSWGHETGNYEQYF. The CDR3 DNA reads as TGTGCCAGCAGCTGGGGTCATGAGACAGGGAATTACGAGCAGTACTTC.